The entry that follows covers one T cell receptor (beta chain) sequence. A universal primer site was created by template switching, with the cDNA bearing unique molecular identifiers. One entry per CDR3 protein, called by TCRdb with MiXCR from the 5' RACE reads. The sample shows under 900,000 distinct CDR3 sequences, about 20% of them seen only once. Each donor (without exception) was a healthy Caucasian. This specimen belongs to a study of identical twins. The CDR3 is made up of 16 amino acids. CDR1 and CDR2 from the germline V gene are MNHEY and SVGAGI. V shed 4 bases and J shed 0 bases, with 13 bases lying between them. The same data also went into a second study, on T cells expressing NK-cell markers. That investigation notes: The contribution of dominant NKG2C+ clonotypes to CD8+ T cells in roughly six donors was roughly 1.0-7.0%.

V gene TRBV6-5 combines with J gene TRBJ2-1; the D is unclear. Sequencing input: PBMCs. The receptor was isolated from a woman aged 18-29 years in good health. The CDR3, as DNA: TGTGCCAGCAGTTCCTCGGCTTCTAGCTCCTACAATGAGCAGTTCTTC. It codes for CASSSSASSSYNEQFF.